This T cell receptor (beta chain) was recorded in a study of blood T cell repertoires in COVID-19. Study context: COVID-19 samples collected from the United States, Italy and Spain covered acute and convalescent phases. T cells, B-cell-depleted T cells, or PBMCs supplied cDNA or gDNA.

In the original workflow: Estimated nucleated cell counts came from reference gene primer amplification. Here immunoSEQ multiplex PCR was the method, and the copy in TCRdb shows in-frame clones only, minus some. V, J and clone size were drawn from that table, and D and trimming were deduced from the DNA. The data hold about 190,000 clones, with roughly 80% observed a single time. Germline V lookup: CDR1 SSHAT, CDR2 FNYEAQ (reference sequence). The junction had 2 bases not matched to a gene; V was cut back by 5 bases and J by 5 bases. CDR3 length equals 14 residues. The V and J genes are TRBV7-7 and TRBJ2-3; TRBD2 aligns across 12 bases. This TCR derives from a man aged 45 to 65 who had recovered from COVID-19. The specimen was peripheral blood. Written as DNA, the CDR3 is TGTGCCAGCAGCCTGACTAGCGGGAGAGATACGCAGTATTTT. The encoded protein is CASSLTSGRDTQYF.